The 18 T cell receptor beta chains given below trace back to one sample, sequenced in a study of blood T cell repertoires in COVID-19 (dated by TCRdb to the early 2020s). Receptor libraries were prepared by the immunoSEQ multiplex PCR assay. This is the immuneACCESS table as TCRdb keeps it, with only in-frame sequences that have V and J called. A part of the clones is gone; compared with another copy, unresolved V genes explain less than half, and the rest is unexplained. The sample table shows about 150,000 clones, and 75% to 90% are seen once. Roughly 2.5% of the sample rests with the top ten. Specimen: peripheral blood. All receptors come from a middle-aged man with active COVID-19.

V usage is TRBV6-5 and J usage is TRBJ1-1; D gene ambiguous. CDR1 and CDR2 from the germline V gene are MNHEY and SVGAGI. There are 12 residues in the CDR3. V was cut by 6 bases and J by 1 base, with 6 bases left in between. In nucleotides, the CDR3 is TGTGCCAGCAGCCGTTCGAACACTGAAGCTTTCTTT. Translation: CASSRSNTEAFF.

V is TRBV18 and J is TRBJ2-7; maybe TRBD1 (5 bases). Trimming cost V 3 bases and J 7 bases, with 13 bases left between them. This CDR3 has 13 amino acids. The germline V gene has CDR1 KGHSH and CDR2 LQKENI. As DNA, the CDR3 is TGTGCCAGCTCACCCTCGGACACCCGAGAGCAGTACTTC. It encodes CASSPSDTREQYF.

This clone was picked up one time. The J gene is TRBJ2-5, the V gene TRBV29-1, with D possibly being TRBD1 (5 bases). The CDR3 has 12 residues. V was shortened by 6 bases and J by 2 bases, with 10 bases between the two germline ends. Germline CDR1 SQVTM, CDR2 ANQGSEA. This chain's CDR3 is CSVAQGQETQYF. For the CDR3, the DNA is TGCAGCGTAGCTCAGGGACAAGAGACCCAGTACTTC.

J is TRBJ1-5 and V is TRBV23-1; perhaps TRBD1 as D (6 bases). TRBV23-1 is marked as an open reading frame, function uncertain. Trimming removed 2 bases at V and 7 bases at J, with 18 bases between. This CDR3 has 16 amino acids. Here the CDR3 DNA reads TGCGCCAGCAGTCAACAGGTCAGGGGAAGGAGCCAGCCCCAGCATTTT. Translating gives CASSQQVRGRSQPQHF.

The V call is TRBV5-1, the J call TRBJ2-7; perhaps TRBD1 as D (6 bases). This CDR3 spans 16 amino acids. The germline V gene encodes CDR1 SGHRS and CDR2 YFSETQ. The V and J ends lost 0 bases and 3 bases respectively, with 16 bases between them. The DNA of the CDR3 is TGCGCCAGCAGCTTGGGATCCCCAGGGGCCGGCTACGAGCAGTACTTC. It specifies CASSLGSPGAGYEQYF.

CDR3 sequence reads: CASSVGPGSQETQYF. Written as DNA, the CDR3 is TGTGCCAGCAGCGTAGGTCCGGGGAGCCAAGAGACCCAGTACTTC. The chain combines TRBV9 with TRBJ2-5; TRBD2 might be the D (5 bases). Per the germline V gene, CDR1 is SGDLS and CDR2 is YYNGEE. Trimming pared 0 bases from V and 1 base from J, leaving 10 bases between. The CDR3 length is 15 residues.

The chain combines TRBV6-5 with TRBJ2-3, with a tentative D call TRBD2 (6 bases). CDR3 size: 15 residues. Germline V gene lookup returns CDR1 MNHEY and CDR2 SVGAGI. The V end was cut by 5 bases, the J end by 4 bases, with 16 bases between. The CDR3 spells CASSLGNRRADTQYF. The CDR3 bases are TGTGCCAGCAGTCTCGGCAATAGGAGGGCAGATACGCAGTATTTT.

The chain's CDR3 is CASSLGGGRVNEQFF. The CDR3 coding sequence is TGTGCCAGCAGCTTGGGGGGCGGACGGGTCAATGAGCAGTTCTTC. The rearrangement links TRBV5-5 to TRBJ2-1; a possible D gene is TRBD1 (5 bases). V was shortened by 0 bases and J by 6 bases, with 13 bases between the two germline ends. In germline, CDR1 is SGHKS, CDR2 YYEKEE (reference sequence). CDR3 length equals 15 residues.

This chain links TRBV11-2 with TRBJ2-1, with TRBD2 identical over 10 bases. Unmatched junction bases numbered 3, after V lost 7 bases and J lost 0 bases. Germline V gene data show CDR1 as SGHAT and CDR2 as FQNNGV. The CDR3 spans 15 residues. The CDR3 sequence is CASNRLAGSYNEQFF. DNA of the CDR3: TGTGCCAGCAACCGACTAGCGGGCTCCTACAATGAGCAGTTCTTC.

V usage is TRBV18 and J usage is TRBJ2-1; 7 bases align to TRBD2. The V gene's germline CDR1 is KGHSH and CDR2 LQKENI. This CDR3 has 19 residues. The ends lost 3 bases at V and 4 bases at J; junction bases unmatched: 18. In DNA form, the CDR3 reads TGTGCCAGCTCACCGGGTTTGGGGAAAGCGGGGACCGGATACAATGAGCAGTTCTTC. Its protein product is CASSPGLGKAGTGYNEQFF.

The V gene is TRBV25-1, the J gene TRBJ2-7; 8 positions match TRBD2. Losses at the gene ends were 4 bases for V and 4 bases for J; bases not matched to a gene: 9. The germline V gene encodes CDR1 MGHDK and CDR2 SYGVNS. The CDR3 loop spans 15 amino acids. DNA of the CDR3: TGTGCCAGCAGTGTTCGGGGGGGAGGATCTTACGAGCAGTACTTC. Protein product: CASSVRGGGSYEQYF.

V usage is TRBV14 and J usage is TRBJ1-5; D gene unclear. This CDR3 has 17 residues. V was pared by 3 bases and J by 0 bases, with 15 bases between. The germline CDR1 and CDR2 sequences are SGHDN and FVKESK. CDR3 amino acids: CASSHSPLEVSNQPQHF. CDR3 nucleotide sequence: TGTGCCAGCAGCCACTCCCCCCTGGAGGTTAGCAATCAGCCCCAGCATTTT.

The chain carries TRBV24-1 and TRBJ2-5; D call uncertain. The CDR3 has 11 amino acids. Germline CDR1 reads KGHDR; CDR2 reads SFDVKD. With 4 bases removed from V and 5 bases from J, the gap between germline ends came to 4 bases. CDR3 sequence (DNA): TGTGCCACCAGTGACTATGAGACCCAGTACTTC. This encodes CATSDYETQYF.

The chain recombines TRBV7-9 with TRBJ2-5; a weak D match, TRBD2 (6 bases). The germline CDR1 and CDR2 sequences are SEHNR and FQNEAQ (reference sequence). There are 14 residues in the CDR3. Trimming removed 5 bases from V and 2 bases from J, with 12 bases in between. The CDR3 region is CASSGRLEQETQYF. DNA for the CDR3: TGTGCCAGCAGCGGGAGACTAGAACAAGAGACCCAGTACTTC.

In DNA form, the CDR3 reads TGTGCCAGCAGCTCCCTTACTCCTAGGGACATTGGAACCTACGAGCAGTACTTC. This translates into CASSSLTPRDIGTYEQYF. The V call is TRBV21-1, the J call TRBJ2-7; no check of the table's D call, TRBD1, against the DNA was made. TRBV21-1 is given as a pseudogene. The CDR3 has 18 amino acids.

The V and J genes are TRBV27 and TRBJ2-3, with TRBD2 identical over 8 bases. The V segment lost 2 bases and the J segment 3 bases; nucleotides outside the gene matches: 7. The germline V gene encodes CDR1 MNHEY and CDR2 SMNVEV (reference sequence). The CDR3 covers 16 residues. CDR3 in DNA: TGTGCCAGCAGTTTAGCGGGAGGATTTCAAACAGATACGCAGTATTTT. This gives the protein CASSLAGGFQTDTQYF.

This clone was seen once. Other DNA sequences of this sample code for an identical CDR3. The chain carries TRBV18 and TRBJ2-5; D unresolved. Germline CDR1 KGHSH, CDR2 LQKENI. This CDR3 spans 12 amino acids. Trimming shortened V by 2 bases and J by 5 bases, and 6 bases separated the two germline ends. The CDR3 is CASSPGRETQYF. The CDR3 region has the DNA TGTGCCAGCTCACCAGGCAGGGAGACCCAGTACTTC. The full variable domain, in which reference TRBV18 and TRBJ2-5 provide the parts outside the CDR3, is NAGVMQNPRHLVRRRGQEARLRCSPMKGHSHVYWYRQLPEEGLKFMVYLQKENIIDESGMPKERFSAEFPKEGPSILRIQQVVRGDSAAYFCASSPGRETQYFGPGTRLLVL.

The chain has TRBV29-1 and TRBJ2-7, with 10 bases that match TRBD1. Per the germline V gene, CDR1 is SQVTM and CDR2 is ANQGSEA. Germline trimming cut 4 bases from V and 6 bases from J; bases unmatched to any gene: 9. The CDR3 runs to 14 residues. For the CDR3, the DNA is TGCAGCGTTGGCCGACAGGGGGCAGCCGTCGAGCAGTACTTC. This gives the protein CSVGRQGAAVEQYF.